These 12 T cell receptor beta chains were sequenced from one sample in a study of T cell responses to AZD1222 COVID-19 vaccine. Using immunoSEQ multiplex PCR, the repertoire was profiled, and TCRdb retains in-frame clones only, with some absent. Of about 140,000 clones listed, 92% are singletons. The sequencing here drew on peripheral blood, taken on day 0 of AZD1222 vaccination. These receptors came from an adult in good health.

The chain employs TRBV19 and TRBJ2-1, with unresolved D. Trimming took 8 bases from V and 4 from J, leaving 9 bases between them. From germline, CDR1 is LNHDA and CDR2 SQIVND (reference sequence). The CDR3 totals 12 residues. The CDR3 loop is CASSETYNEQFF. The CDR3 coding sequence is TGTGCCAGTTCTGAGACTTACAATGAGCAGTTCTTC.

The table lists this clone with a count of one. The chain is built from TRBV27 and TRBJ2-7; 8 bases match TRBD2. CDR3 length: 14 amino acids. The ends lost 4 bases at V and 0 bases at J; junction bases unmatched: 2. The germline CDR1 and CDR2 sequences are MNHEY and SMNVEV (reference sequence). The CDR3 protein is CASSSSGSSYEQYF. CDR3 DNA: TGTGCCAGCAGTTCAAGCGGGAGCTCCTACGAGCAGTACTTC.

This chain connects TRBV7-2 to TRBJ1-3; possibly TRBD1 for D (6 bases). This CDR3 is built from 15 residues. The V end was cut by 3 bases, the J end by 0 bases, with 9 bases between. Germline V lookup: CDR1 SGHTA, CDR2 FQGNSA. The CDR3 is CASSLTGLSGNTIYF. CDR3 coding DNA: TGTGCCAGCAGCTTGACAGGACTCTCTGGAAACACCATATATTTT. The full variable domain, in which reference TRBV7-2 and TRBJ1-3 provide the parts outside the CDR3, is GAGVSQSPSNKVTEKGKDVELRCDPISGHTALYWYRQSLGQGLEFLIYFQGNSAPDKSGLPSDRFSAERTGGSVSTLTIQRTQQEDSAVYLCASSLTGLSGNTIYFGEGSWLTVV.

The rearrangement uses TRBV5-4 and TRBJ2-7; the match to TRBD2 covers 7 bases. Germline V gene data show CDR1 as SGHNT and CDR2 as YYREEE (reference sequence). The CDR3 sequence is 15 residues long. V dropped 0 bases and J dropped 4; count of bases not matched to a gene: 7. The CDR3 protein is CASSLVGGGRYEQYF. The CDR3 DNA sequence: TGTGCCAGCAGCTTGGTCGGGGGAGGGAGGTACGAGCAGTACTTC. Combining the CDR3 with reference TRBV5-4 and TRBJ2-7 gives the whole variable domain ETGVTQSPTHLIKTRGQQVTLRCSSQSGHNTVSWYQQALGQGPQFIFQYYREEENGRGNFPPRFSGLQFPNYSSELNVNALELDDSALYLCASSLVGGGRYEQYFGPGTRLTVT.

The rearrangement links TRBV12-3 or TRBV12-4 to TRBJ2-7; 8 bases align to TRBD1. The V and J ends lost 6 bases and 3 bases, in that order; junction bases with no gene match: 4. This CDR3 is built from 13 residues. The CDR3 loop is CASRTGQDYEQYF. In DNA form, the CDR3 reads TGTGCCAGCAGGACGGGACAGGACTACGAGCAGTACTTC.

The genes are TRBV27 and TRBJ1-6; D uncertain. Germline CDR1 is MNHEY and CDR2 is SMNVEV (reference sequence). Trimming pared 3 bases from V and 1 base from J, leaving 10 bases between. The CDR3 has 16 residues. CDR3 loop: CASSLAGVSYNSPLHF. Written as DNA, the CDR3 is TGTGCCAGCAGTTTGGCGGGAGTTTCCTATAATTCACCCCTCCACTTT.

This clone has a handful of counts. The rearrangement uses TRBV27 and TRBJ2-1, with a weak D call TRBD1 (5 bases). The CDR3 consists of 13 residues. Germline lookup yields CDR1 MNHEY and CDR2 SMNVEV (reference sequence). Trimming cost V 4 bases and J 12 bases, with 16 bases left between them. DNA for the CDR3: TGTGCCAGCAGTTCCCTCTATGGAACAGGGCAGTTCTTC. This encodes CASSSLYGTGQFF.

This clone was detected once. The chain recombines TRBV19 with TRBJ2-1, with 16 bases identical to TRBD2. The CDR3 spans 16 residues. Germline CDR1 is LNHDA and CDR2 is SQIVND (reference sequence). V trimming: 5 bases; J trimming: 12 bases; junction bases outside the gene matches: 10. The CDR3 DNA follows: TGTGCCAGTAGTTCGGCGGGACTAGCGGGGGGGCCTGGGCAGTTCTTC. Protein product: CASSSAGLAGGPGQFF.

The chain's CDR3 is CASSESTGELFF. CDR3 in DNA: TGCGCCAGCAGTGAGTCCACCGGGGAGCTGTTTTTT. The V and J genes are TRBV10-2 and TRBJ2-2, with no clear D. This CDR3 is built from 12 residues. V was pared by 0 bases and J by 4 bases, with 0 bases between. Germline V gene data show CDR1 as WSHSY and CDR2 as SAAADI.

This chain uses TRBV6-2 or TRBV6-3 with TRBJ2-7; 10 bases agree with TRBD2. The CDR3 is made up of 16 amino acids. Germline CDR1 and CDR2: MNHEY and SVGEGT. J gave up 2 bases and V 2 bases, and 6 bases lay outside the gene matches. CDR3 amino acids: CASSYGIAGGTYEQYF. The CDR3 DNA sequence: TGTGCCAGCAGTTACGGGATAGCGGGAGGTACCTACGAGCAGTACTTC.

The chain couples TRBV6-5 to TRBJ1-1; TRBD1 matches at 8 bases. This CDR3 comprises 14 residues. Per the germline V gene, CDR1 is MNHEY and CDR2 is SVGAGI. J was trimmed by 6 bases and V by 6 bases; bases with no gene match: 9. This CDR3 reads CASRADRVRSEAFF. The CDR3 bases are TGTGCCAGCAGGGCGGACAGGGTTAGGTCTGAAGCTTTCTTT.

The chain's CDR3 is CAIPQGGRGPNTGELFF. The CDR3 nucleotides read TGTGCCATCCCCCAAGGTGGCAGGGGGCCGAACACCGGGGAGCTGTTTTTT. The chain links TRBV10-3 to TRBJ2-2, with 8 bases aligning to TRBD1. V lost 8 bases and J lost 0; bases outside the gene matches: 11. This CDR3 has 17 residues. Germline CDR1 ENHRY, CDR2 SYGVKD.